This T cell receptor (beta chain) was sequenced during a study of T cells in Graves' hyperthyroidism and ophthalmopathy. This clonotype was detected ten times or more. TCR beta CDR3 sequences were amplified from RNA transcripts. HTBI primers drove first-round RT-PCR of the TCR CDR3. Via MiXCR, TCRdb re-called the multiplex PCR reads, giving one row per CDR3 protein. The sample consists of roughly 300,000 distinct CDR3 sequences, around 14% of them appearing once. Germline V lookup: CDR1 KGHSH, CDR2 LQKENI. This CDR3 region has 15 residues. V was cut by 6 bases and J by 2 bases, with 17 bases left in between.

The rearrangement joins TRBV18 to TRBJ2-7; D may be TRBD2 (6 bases). The receptor comes from a woman aged 30 to 39 with Graves' hyperthyroidism. Sequences were obtained from blood. CDR3 sequence reads: CASSYRDSAPYEQYF. DNA of the CDR3: TGTGCCAGCTCGTACCGGGACTCAGCCCCCTACGAGCAGTACTTC.